These T cell receptor beta chains were read from a single sample in a study of T-cell reconstitution after alpha-beta-depleted transplantation in children. From the PCR reads, TCRdb called clonotypes with MiXCR, one entry per CDR3 protein. This sample has about 640,000 distinct CDR3 sequences, with roughly 13% found just once. The specimen comprised PBMCs, mostly from graft donor cells, sampled 360 days after TCRalphabeta/CD19-depleted stem cell transplant. The receptors stem from a male patient aged 10 to 17 who had a stem cell transplant for acute myeloid leukemia, so the T cells may come from the graft donor. Both conserved end residues are part of each CDR3. A D gene is named only where the DNA matches it firmly. Only some rows state a clone size, as once, few, many or a class for expanded clones.

j_gene: TRBJ1-5
v_gene: TRBV20-1
d_gene: TRBD1
abundance: few
CDR3nt: TGCAGTGCTCCGGGACAGGGACAGCCCCAGCATTTT
CDR3aa: CSAPGQGQPQHF

j_gene: TRBJ1-4
v_gene: TRBV14
d_gene: NA
abundance: few
CDR3nt: TGTGCCAGCAGCCAAGATCTTGGCAGGGGACACGAAAAACTGTTTTTT
CDR3aa: CASSQDLGRGHEKLFF

j_gene: TRBJ2-7
v_gene: TRBV4-2
d_gene: TRBD1
abundance: few
CDR3nt: TGTGCCAGCAGCCCCGTTTTTGGACAGGGGTACGAGCAGTACTTC
CDR3aa: CASSPVFGQGYEQYF

j_gene: TRBJ2-1
v_gene: TRBV3-1
d_gene: TRBD2
abundance: few
CDR3nt: TGTGCCATCAGATCCGGGACTAGCGCTAGTAAGGGGTACAATGAGCAGTTCTTC
CDR3aa: CAIRSGTSASKGYNEQFF

j_gene: TRBJ2-7
v_gene: TRBV5-6
d_gene: NA
abundance: NA
CDR3nt: TGTGCCAGCAGTTTCACCCGGGGGAGCGAGCAGTACTTC
CDR3aa: CASSFTRGSEQYF

j_gene: TRBJ2-1
v_gene: TRBV2
d_gene: NA
abundance: few
CDR3nt: TGTGCCAGCAGTGCCCTAGGGGTGCATAGGGATGAGCAGTTCTTC
CDR3aa: CASSALGVHRDEQFF

j_gene: TRBJ2-7
v_gene: TRBV21-1
d_gene: NA
abundance: NA
CDR3nt: TGTGCCTCCCAGGGGGGGCATTTCCACGAGCAGTACTTC
CDR3aa: CASQGGHFHEQYF

j_gene: TRBJ2-6
v_gene: TRBV29-1
d_gene: NA
abundance: NA
CDR3nt: TGCAGCGTTCCGGGACCCCCTGGAGCCGCTGGGGCCAACGTCCTGACTTTC
CDR3aa: CSVPGPPGAAGANVLTF

j_gene: TRBJ2-2
v_gene: TRBV20-1
d_gene: TRBD2
abundance: NA
CDR3nt: TGCAGTGCTAGCATAGCGGGGCACACCGGGGAGCTGTTTTTT
CDR3aa: CSASIAGHTGELFF

j_gene: TRBJ2-1
v_gene: TRBV18
d_gene: NA
abundance: few
CDR3nt: TGTGCCAGCTCAATCACTCGGCTAGCGAGTGAGCAGTTCTTC
CDR3aa: CASSITRLASEQFF

j_gene: TRBJ1-1
v_gene: TRBV30
d_gene: NA
abundance: NA
CDR3nt: TGTGCCTGGAGTCCAACAGGGAACACTGAAGCTTTCTTT
CDR3aa: CAWSPTGNTEAFF

j_gene: TRBJ1-3
v_gene: TRBV28
d_gene: TRBD1
abundance: NA
CDR3nt: TGTGCCAGCAGTTCCCCCGTGACAGGGACCGACTCTGGAAACACCATATATTTT
CDR3aa: CASSSPVTGTDSGNTIYF

j_gene: TRBJ2-1
v_gene: TRBV10-3
d_gene: NA
abundance: many
CDR3nt: TGTGCCATCAGCGACGGGACCCCCTCCTACAATGAGCAGTTCTTC
CDR3aa: CAISDGTPSYNEQFF

j_gene: TRBJ1-4
v_gene: TRBV7-8
d_gene: NA
abundance: many
CDR3nt: TGTGCCAGCAGCCAGTCTCGGGGTTTTAGTGAAAAACTGTTTTTT
CDR3aa: CASSQSRGFSEKLFF

j_gene: TRBJ2-1
v_gene: TRBV15
d_gene: NA
abundance: many
CDR3nt: TGTGCCACCAGCAAATTAGGGGGAGGGTCCTACAATGAGCAGTTCTTC
CDR3aa: CATSKLGGGSYNEQFF

j_gene: TRBJ2-5
v_gene: TRBV20-1
d_gene: NA
abundance: NA
CDR3nt: TGCAGTGCTAGGAGGCAGACTCAAGAGACCCAGTACTTC
CDR3aa: CSARRQTQETQYF

j_gene: TRBJ2-3
v_gene: TRBV7-2
d_gene: TRBD2
abundance: NA
CDR3nt: TGTGCCAGCAGCTCAAGCGGGAGGGCCGCGGGGACAGATACGCAGTATTTT
CDR3aa: CASSSSGRAAGTDTQYF